This T cell receptor (beta chain) was identified during a study of PD-1 blockade in classical Hodgkin lymphoma. Study-level findings and limits: Complete responders entered with baseline diversity on par with newly diagnosed patients, the results showed.

The CDR3 runs to 14 residues. Germline V gene data show CDR1 as SGHRS and CDR2 as YFSETQ. Between the trimmed V and J ends, which lost 0 bases and 6 bases, there was a span of 13 bases. No patient escaped relapse after autologous stem cell transplantation, and brentuximab vedotin exposure varied. Classification of best responses gave complete response, partial response or progressive disease. A word on this clone: The antigen is undetermined.

Assay: immunoSEQ multiplex PCR; the TCRdb copy retains only in-frame clones and omits some. Here the sample spans 43,000 or so clones, around nine tenths being singletons. The chain uses TRBV5-1 and TRBJ2-7; D is possibly TRBD1 or TRBD2 (5 bases each). This TCR was sampled from a human donor with classical Hodgkin lymphoma. This material consisted of peripheral blood mononuclear cells (PBMCs), taken at baseline. CDR3 in amino acids: CASSLAGPDFEQYF. The DNA for the CDR3 is TGCGCCAGCAGCTTGGCGGGACCCGATTTCGAGCAGTACTTC.